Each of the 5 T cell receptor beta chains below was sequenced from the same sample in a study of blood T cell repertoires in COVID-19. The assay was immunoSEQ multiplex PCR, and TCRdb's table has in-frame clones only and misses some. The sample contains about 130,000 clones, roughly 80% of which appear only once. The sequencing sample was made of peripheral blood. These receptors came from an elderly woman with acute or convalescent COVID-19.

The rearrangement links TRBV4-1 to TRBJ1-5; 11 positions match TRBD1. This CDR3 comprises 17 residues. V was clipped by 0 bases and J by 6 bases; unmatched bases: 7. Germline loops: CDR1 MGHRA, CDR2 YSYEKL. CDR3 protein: CASSQEPGQGVGQPQHF. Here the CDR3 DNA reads TGCGCCAGCAGCCAAGAACCGGGACAGGGGGTGGGTCAGCCCCAGCATTTT.

The CDR3 DNA reads as TGTGCCAGCAGCCTACTTAAGGGGGCCCGGAGCTATGGCTACACCTTC. Translation: CASSLLKGARSYGYTF. The V and J genes are TRBV7-2 and TRBJ1-2, with 7 bases matching TRBD1. The V gene end was trimmed by 5 bases and the J gene end by 4 bases; junction bases not matched to a gene: 13. CDR1 SGHTA and CDR2 FQGNSA come from the germline V gene. The CDR3 spans 16 residues.

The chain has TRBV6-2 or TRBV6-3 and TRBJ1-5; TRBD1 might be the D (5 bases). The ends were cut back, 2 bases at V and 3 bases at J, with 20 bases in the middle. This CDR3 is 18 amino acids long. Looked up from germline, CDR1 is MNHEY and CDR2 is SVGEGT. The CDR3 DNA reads TGTGCCAGCAGTTACAACCCCGGGGGGAGTTGGGACAATCAGCCCCAGCATTTT. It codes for CASSYNPGGSWDNQPQHF.

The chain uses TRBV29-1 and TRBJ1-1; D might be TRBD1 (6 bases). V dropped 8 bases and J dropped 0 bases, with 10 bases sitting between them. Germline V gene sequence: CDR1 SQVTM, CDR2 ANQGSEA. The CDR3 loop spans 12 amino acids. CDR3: CSFQGMNTEAFF. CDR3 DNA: TGCAGCTTCCAGGGGATGAACACTGAAGCTTTCTTT.

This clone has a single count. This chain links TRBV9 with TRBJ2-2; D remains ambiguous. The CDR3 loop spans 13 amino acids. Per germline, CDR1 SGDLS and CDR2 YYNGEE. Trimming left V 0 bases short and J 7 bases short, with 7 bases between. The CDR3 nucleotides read TGTGCCAGCAGCGTAGGAGTGCACGGGGAGCTGTTTTTT. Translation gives CASSVGVHGELFF.